The present T cell receptor beta chain was sequenced within a study of blood T cell repertoires in COVID-19. Study-level information: Samples of COVID-19 (acute and convalescent) were obtained from the United States, Italy and Spain. In each case, the material was cDNA or gDNA derived from T cells, B-cell-depleted T cells, or PBMCs.

This CDR3 is 15 amino acids long. The J segment lost 2 bases and the V segment lost 6 bases, leaving 7 bases of the junction unmatched. Germline CDR1 is SNHLY and CDR2 is FYNNEI. Data came from immunoSEQ multiplex PCR; TCRdb stores just in-frame clones and leaves some out. The table includes approximately 250,000 clones, roughly 84% detected once. The TCR comes from a woman aged 40 to 55 who had recovered from COVID-19. The chain couples TRBV2 to TRBJ2-1, with 7 positions matching TRBD2. The sample comprised peripheral blood. DNA for the CDR3: TGTGCCAGCAGAACCGGACTAGTGGCCTACAATGAGCAGTTCTTC. Protein sequence: CASRTGLVAYNEQFF.